This TCR beta chain was found in a study of cytomegalovirus exposure and HLA in healthy donors. Only in-frame clones appear in the TCRdb table, and some are missing; sequencing was by immunoSEQ multiplex PCR. The sample comprises some 56,000 clones, approximately 94% of which are singletons, and about 1.1% rests with the top ten. Concerning this clone: Its antigen is unidentified.

Overall study findings and caveats: In vitro work confirmed that three CMV-associated chains recognize CMV antigens. TCR clusters originating in the first cohort tended to co-occur in the 110 or so validation repertoires, according to a later analysis.

Germline trimming cut 10 bases from V and 3 bases from J; bases unmatched to any gene: 15. The CDR3 spans 16 residues. Germline CDR1 reads LNHDA; CDR2 reads SQIVND (reference sequence). Donors came from a validation cohort of over 100 subjects, distinct from the first 666-subject cohort. Sequenced material: PBMCs. The chain is built from TRBV19 and TRBJ1-5; 7 nucleotides match TRBD1. This clonotype was obtained from a man aged 18-30 years in good health and CMV-seronegative. CDR3 region: CATRDRLTAFNQPQHF. CDR3 coding DNA: TGTGCCACCCGGGACAGACTAACGGCCTTCAATCAGCCCCAGCATTTT.